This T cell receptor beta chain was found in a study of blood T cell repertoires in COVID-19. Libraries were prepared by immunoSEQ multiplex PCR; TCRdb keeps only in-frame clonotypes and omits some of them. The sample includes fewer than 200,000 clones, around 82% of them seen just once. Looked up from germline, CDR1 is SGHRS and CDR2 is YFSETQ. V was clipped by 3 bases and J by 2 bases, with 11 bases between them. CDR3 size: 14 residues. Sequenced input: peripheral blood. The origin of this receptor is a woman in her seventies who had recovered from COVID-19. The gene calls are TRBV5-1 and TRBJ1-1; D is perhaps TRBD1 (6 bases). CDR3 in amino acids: CASSSGQPNTEAFF. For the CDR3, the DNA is TGCGCCAGCAGCTCAGGACAGCCCAACACTGAAGCTTTCTTT.